This T cell receptor (beta chain) was obtained from a study of cytomegalovirus exposure and HLA in healthy donors. Findings and caveats of the study: Immune exposure information available was restricted to CMV serostatus.

CDR3 length equals 11 residues. The germline gives CDR1 SQVTM, CDR2 ANQGSEA. With 8 bases removed from V and 1 base from J, the gap between germline ends came to 6 bases. PCR amplification relied on 60 Vbeta primers (plus 13 Jbeta primers). Sequencing used immunoSEQ multiplex PCR; TCRdb keeps in-frame clones, though not all of them. The profile shows about 130,000 clones, about 81% of them singletons. Remarks on this clone: As yet, its antigen is unknown.

The specimen was PBMCs. The chain combines TRBV29-1 with TRBJ2-1; possible D gene TRBD1, 6 bases. This TCR was recovered from a woman between 25 and 40 years old in good health and CMV-seronegative. The CDR3 sequence: CSQGSYNEQFF. The DNA of the CDR3 is TGCAGCCAGGGGTCCTACAATGAGCAGTTCTTC.